This T cell receptor (beta chain) was identified during a study of monozygotic twins with inflammatory bowel disease. Study-level results: IBD-affected twins scored below their healthy co-twins in TCRbeta diversity (inverse Simpson). Possibly because of limited power, concordant and discordant twins showed no difference in repertoire similarity.

Comments on this clonotype: Antigen: not known.

Making each TCR library took approximately 3,700 ng of total RNA. TCRdb re-called the 5' RACE reads and shows each CDR3 protein once, DNA omitted. The sample has 350,000 to 550,000 distinct CDR3 sequences. The germline V gene has CDR1 ENHRY and CDR2 SYGVKD. The CDR3 contains 14 residues. The chain links TRBV10-3 to TRBJ2-5; the TCRdb D gene call, TRBD1, has no DNA to confirm it. The sequenced material came from blood. The source of this sequence is a human donor with ulcerative colitis or Crohn's disease, or a healthy co-twin of an affected twin (not recorded which). CDR3 residues: CAISRGDGQETQYF.